This TCR beta chain was obtained from a study of CD8+ T cells in alopecia areata. Study as a whole: Treatment with tofacitinib (6 to 18 months) was followed by 6 months off drug.

RNA extraction was followed by reverse transcription into cDNA, which acted as the sequencing template. Clones were sequenced by immunoSEQ multiplex PCR, and TCRdb holds only the in-frame ones, with some missing. Of under 200,000 clones in the sample, less than 70% are singletons; the top ten hold approximately 15%. This clone was detected a few times. Treatment defined: oral pan-JAK inhibitor, 5-10 mg twice daily. The CDR3 runs to 11 residues. CDR1 and CDR2 from the germline V gene are SQVTM and ANQGSEA. Unmatched junction bases numbered 3, after V lost 4 bases and J lost 7 bases. This chain connects TRBV29-1 to TRBJ2-7; TRBD1 matches 8 bases. Sequencing was performed on CD4+ T cells sorted from blood, taken at week 24, from a patient treated with tofacitinib. This TCR was sampled from a human donor with alopecia areata. CDR3 in DNA: TGCAGCGTTGCAGGGGGCAGGGAGCAGTACTTC. Protein: CSVAGGREQYF.